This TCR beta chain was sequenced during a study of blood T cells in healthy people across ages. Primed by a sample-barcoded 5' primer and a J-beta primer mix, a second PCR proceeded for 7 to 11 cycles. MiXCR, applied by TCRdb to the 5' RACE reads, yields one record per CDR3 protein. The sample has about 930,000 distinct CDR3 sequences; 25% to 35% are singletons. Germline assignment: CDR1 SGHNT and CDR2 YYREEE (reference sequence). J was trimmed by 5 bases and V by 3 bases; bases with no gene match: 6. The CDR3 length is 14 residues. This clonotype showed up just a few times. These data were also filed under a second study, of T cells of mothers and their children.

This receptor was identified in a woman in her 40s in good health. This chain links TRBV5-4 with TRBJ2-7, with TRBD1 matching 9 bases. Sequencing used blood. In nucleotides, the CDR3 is TGTGCCAGCAGCTGGGACAGGGCGCCCCACGAGCAGTACTTC. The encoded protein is CASSWDRAPHEQYF.